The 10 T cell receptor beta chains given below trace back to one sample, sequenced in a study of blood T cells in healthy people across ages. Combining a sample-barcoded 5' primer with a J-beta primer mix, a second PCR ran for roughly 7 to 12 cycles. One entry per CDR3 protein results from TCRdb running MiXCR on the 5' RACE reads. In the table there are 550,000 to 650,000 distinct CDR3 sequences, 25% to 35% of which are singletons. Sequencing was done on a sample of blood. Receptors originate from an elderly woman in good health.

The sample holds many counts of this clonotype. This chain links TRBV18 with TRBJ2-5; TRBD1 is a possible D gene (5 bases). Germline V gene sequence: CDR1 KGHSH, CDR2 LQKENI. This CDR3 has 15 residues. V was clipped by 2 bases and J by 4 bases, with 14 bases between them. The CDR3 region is CASSPTGRGGETQYF. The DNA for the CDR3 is TGTGCCAGCTCACCAACTGGAAGGGGTGGAGAGACCCAGTACTTC.

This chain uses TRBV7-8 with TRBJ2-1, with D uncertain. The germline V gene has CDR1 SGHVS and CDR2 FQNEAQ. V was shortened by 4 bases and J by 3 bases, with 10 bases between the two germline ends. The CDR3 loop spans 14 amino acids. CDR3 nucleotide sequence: TGTGCCAGCAGCTCGAGCGCGCTCTACAATGAGCAGTTCTTC. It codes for CASSSSALYNEQFF.

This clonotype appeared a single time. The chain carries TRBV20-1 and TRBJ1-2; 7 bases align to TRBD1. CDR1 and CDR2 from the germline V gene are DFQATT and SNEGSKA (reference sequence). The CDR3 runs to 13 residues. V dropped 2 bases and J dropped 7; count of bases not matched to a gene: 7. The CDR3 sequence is CSARKTGTGGYTF. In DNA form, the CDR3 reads TGCAGTGCTAGAAAGACAGGGACTGGTGGCTACACCTTC.

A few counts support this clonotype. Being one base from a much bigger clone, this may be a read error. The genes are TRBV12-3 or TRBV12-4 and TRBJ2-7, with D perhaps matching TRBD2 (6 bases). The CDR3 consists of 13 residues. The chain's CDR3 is CAGSLTREAEQYF. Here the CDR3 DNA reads TGTGCCGGCAGTTTAACTAGGGAGGCCGAGCAGTACTTC.

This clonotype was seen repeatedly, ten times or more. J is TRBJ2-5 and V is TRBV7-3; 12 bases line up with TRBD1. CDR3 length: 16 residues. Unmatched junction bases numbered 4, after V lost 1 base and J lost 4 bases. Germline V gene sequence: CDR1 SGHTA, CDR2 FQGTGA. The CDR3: CASSLSGTGGSETQYF. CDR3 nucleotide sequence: TGTGCCAGCAGCTTAAGTGGGACAGGGGGCTCAGAGACCCAGTACTTC.

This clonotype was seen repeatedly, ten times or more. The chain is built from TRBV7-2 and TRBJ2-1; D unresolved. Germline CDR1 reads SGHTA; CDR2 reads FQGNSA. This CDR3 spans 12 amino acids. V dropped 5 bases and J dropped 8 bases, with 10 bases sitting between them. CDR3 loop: CASSLSIHEQFF. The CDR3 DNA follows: TGTGCCAGCAGCCTATCCATACATGAGCAGTTCTTC.

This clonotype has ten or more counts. The CDR3 DNA reads TGTGCCAGCAGTCAGAGCGGGGGGCAAGAGACCCAGTACTTC. It codes for CASSQSGGQETQYF. This rearrangement joins TRBV7-3 to TRBJ2-5; the match to TRBD2 covers 9 bases. CDR3 length: 14 amino acids. The V gene's germline CDR1 is SGHTA and CDR2 FQGTGA. The ends lost 6 bases at V and 2 bases at J; junction bases unmatched: 4.

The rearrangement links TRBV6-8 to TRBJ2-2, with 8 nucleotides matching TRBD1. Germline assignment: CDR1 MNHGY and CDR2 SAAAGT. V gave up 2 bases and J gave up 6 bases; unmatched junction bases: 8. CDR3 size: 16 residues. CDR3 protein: CASSYPGQGEAGELFF. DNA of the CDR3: TGTGCCAGCAGTTACCCCGGACAGGGCGAGGCCGGGGAGCTGTTTTTT.

This chain's CDR3 is CASSGLGEQPQHF. CDR3 DNA: TGTGCCAGCAGTGGCCTGGGGGAACAGCCCCAGCATTTT. The V call is TRBV25-1, the J call TRBJ1-5, with a possible D match to TRBD1 (5 bases). Between the trimmed V and J ends, which lost 4 bases and 7 bases, there was a span of 11 bases. Germline V gives CDR1 MGHDK, CDR2 SYGVNS. This CDR3 spans 13 amino acids.

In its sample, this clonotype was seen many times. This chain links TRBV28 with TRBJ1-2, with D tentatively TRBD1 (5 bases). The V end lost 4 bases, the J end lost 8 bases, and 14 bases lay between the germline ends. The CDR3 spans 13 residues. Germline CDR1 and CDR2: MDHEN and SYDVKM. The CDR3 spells CASSWGGYQGYTF. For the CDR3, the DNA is TGTGCCAGCAGTTGGGGCGGCTATCAAGGCTACACCTTC.